The source of this T cell receptor (beta chain) is a study of T-cell reconstitution after alpha-beta-depleted transplantation in children. Germline loops: CDR1 DFQATT, CDR2 SNEGSKA (reference sequence). V was shortened by 5 bases and J by 7 bases, with 9 bases between the two germline ends. The CDR3 sequence is 11 residues long. Preparation of the TCRbeta library was carried out with unique molecular identifiers. MiXCR was run by TCRdb on the PCR reads, yielding one entry per CDR3 protein. The table records 700,000 to 850,000 distinct CDR3 sequences, 15% to 20% of them present only once. Findings of the study overall: The study reportedly traced alpha-beta T cells about two months after transplant to several hundred expanded graft clones. The study traced high day-60 TCRbeta diversity in some patients to surviving recipient T cells and thymic progenitors. Fresh T-cell production supplied most of the T-cell counts and diversity seen one year after transplant.

This clonotype was counted a few times. Its antigen is currently unknown. The input for sequencing was PBMCs, mostly from graft donor cells, taken 360 days after TCRalphabeta/CD19-depleted stem cell transplant. The sequence was obtained from a male patient under 18 who had a stem cell transplant for acute lymphoblastic leukemia, so the T cells may come from the graft donor. The chain combines TRBV20-1 with TRBJ2-1, with D uncertain. As DNA, the CDR3 is TGCAGTGCTTACCTCACGAATGAGCAGTTCTTC. This sequence encodes CSAYLTNEQFF.